Listed below are T cell receptor beta chains from one sample, sequenced in a study of identical twins. Via MiXCR, TCRdb re-called the 5' RACE reads, giving one row per CDR3 protein. Of 690,000 or so distinct CDR3 sequences in the sample, less than 7% were seen once. Material for sequencing was naive T cells sorted from blood. Receptor source: a young man in good health. The CDR3 runs from the conserved cysteine through the conserved F or W. A D gene is named only where the DNA matches it firmly. Where a row states a size, it is once, few, many or the class of an expanded clone; other rows omit it.

D gene: TRBD1; clone size: .; J gene: TRBJ2-3; V gene: TRBV14; CDR3 DNA: TGTGCCAGCAGCCTACTACAGGGGTTGGGCACAGATACGCAGTATTTT; CDR3 protein: CASSLLQGLGTDTQYF
D gene: .; clone size: many; J gene: TRBJ2-1; V gene: TRBV5-1; CDR3 DNA: TGCGCCAGCAGCTCGCACGTTACTAGGACACAGGAGCAGTTCTTC; CDR3 protein: CASSSHVTRTQEQFF
D gene: .; clone size: few; J gene: TRBJ2-5; V gene: TRBV5-1; CDR3 DNA: TGCGCCAGCAGCTTCTCTCAGACCCAGTACTTC; CDR3 protein: CASSFSQTQYF
D gene: .; clone size: few; J gene: TRBJ2-3; V gene: TRBV5-1; CDR3 DNA: TGCGCCAGCAGCCCGGAGGGGCTTATTTTGGAAGGGGGGGCAACACTATATACGCAGTATTTT; CDR3 protein: CASSPEGLILEGGATLYTQYF
D gene: .; clone size: few; J gene: TRBJ2-3; V gene: TRBV11-2; CDR3 DNA: TGTGCCAGCAGCTTAAAGAGAGGGGCGATCGGGGATACGCAGTATTTT; CDR3 protein: CASSLKRGAIGDTQYF
D gene: .; clone size: many; J gene: TRBJ2-2; V gene: TRBV25-1; CDR3 DNA: TGTGCCAGCAGTGAATTTGGCAACACCGGGGAGCTGTTTTTT; CDR3 protein: CASSEFGNTGELFF
D gene: .; clone size: few; J gene: TRBJ2-7; V gene: TRBV11-1; CDR3 DNA: TGTGCCAGCAGCTTGGGGGGCGAATTCAACTACGAGCAGTACTTC; CDR3 protein: CASSLGGEFNYEQYF
D gene: .; clone size: many; J gene: TRBJ1-1; V gene: TRBV5-1; CDR3 DNA: TGCGCCAGCAGCCCGCTCGGAGGCACTGAAGCTTTCTTT; CDR3 protein: CASSPLGGTEAFF
D gene: .; clone size: many; J gene: TRBJ2-5; V gene: TRBV20-1; CDR3 DNA: TGCAGTGCTAGACCAGGACAGTTCCAAGAGACCCAGTACTTC; CDR3 protein: CSARPGQFQETQYF
D gene: .; clone size: few; J gene: TRBJ1-6; V gene: TRBV5-1; CDR3 DNA: TGCGCCAGCAGCTTGGTTGCAGGAATTAATTCACCCCTCCACTTT; CDR3 protein: CASSLVAGINSPLHF
D gene: .; clone size: .; J gene: TRBJ1-2; V gene: TRBV12-3/TRBV12-4; CDR3 DNA: TGTGCCAGCAGCCCCGGGGAGGGGATCGACTATGGCTACACCTTC; CDR3 protein: CASSPGEGIDYGYTF
D gene: TRBD1; clone size: many; J gene: TRBJ2-5; V gene: TRBV12-3/TRBV12-4; CDR3 DNA: TGTGCCAGCAGGCGACAGGGCCAAGAGACCCAGTACTTC; CDR3 protein: CASRRQGQETQYF
D gene: TRBD2; clone size: many; J gene: TRBJ2-1; V gene: TRBV7-2; CDR3 DNA: TGTGCCAGCAGCCAAGGACTAGCGGGAGCGAATGAGCAGTTCTTC; CDR3 protein: CASSQGLAGANEQFF
D gene: .; clone size: .; J gene: TRBJ2-7; V gene: TRBV6-1; CDR3 DNA: TGTGCCAGCAGTGATCGGTCAGCAGGAACCTACGAGCAGTACTTC; CDR3 protein: CASSDRSAGTYEQYF
D gene: TRBD2; clone size: few; J gene: TRBJ2-3; V gene: TRBV12-3/TRBV12-4; CDR3 DNA: TGTGCCAGCAGTTTACTAGGACTAGCGGGGTTAGATACGCAGTATTTT; CDR3 protein: CASSLLGLAGLDTQYF
D gene: TRBD2; clone size: .; J gene: TRBJ2-5; V gene: TRBV5-5; CDR3 DNA: TGTGCCAGCAGCCCGGGGGGGTGGGGGGACCAAGAGACCCAGTACTTC; CDR3 protein: CASSPGGWGDQETQYF
D gene: .; clone size: many; J gene: TRBJ2-2; V gene: TRBV12-3/TRBV12-4; CDR3 DNA: TGTGCCAGCATCGGCGCGAACACCGGGGAGCTGTTTTTT; CDR3 protein: CASIGANTGELFF
D gene: .; clone size: few; J gene: TRBJ2-1; V gene: TRBV10-2; CDR3 DNA: TGCGCCAGCAGGGCGACCGACAATGAGCAGTTCTTC; CDR3 protein: CASRATDNEQFF
D gene: TRBD1; clone size: many; J gene: TRBJ1-1; V gene: TRBV7-8; CDR3 DNA: TGTGCCAGCAGCTTTACGGGGACAGCGCTCTTCTTT; CDR3 protein: CASSFTGTALFF
D gene: TRBD2; clone size: many; J gene: TRBJ2-7; V gene: TRBV20-1; CDR3 DNA: TGCAGTGCCGAACCTTACTCCAGGACTAGTTCGGTCTCCTACGAGCAGTACTTC; CDR3 protein: CSAEPYSRTSSVSYEQYF
D gene: TRBD2; clone size: few; J gene: TRBJ2-1; V gene: TRBV7-2; CDR3 DNA: TGTGCCAGCAGCTTATGGGGACTAGCGGGAGGGATGTCGTTCTTC; CDR3 protein: CASSLWGLAGGMSFF
D gene: TRBD1; clone size: .; J gene: TRBJ2-5; V gene: TRBV19; CDR3 DNA: TGTGCCAGTAGTAGGCTGACAGGGGGCGAGGAGACCCAGTACTTC; CDR3 protein: CASSRLTGGEETQYF
D gene: .; clone size: .; J gene: TRBJ1-3; V gene: TRBV20-1; CDR3 DNA: TGCAGTGCCGGAACCCGGAGGGTTGCCGGAAACACCATATATTTT; CDR3 protein: CSAGTRRVAGNTIYF
D gene: .; clone size: many; J gene: TRBJ1-1; V gene: TRBV29-1; CDR3 DNA: TGCAGCGTTGTTGAAGGGTTTGGCACTGAAGCTTTCTTT; CDR3 protein: CSVVEGFGTEAFF
D gene: .; clone size: many; J gene: TRBJ2-5; V gene: TRBV29-1; CDR3 DNA: TGCAGCGTTGAAGTGATTGGAGAGACCCAGTACTTC; CDR3 protein: CSVEVIGETQYF
D gene: .; clone size: .; J gene: TRBJ2-1; V gene: TRBV23-1; CDR3 DNA: TGCGCCAGCACACCGATAGACGGCTACAATGAGCAGTTCTTC; CDR3 protein: CASTPIDGYNEQFF
D gene: TRBD1; clone size: many; J gene: TRBJ2-1; V gene: TRBV5-6; CDR3 DNA: TGTGCCAGCAGCCTGGACAGGGCTGAGGGACAGTTCTTC; CDR3 protein: CASSLDRAEGQFF
D gene: .; clone size: many; J gene: TRBJ2-3; V gene: TRBV12-3/TRBV12-4; CDR3 DNA: TGTGCCAGCAGTTTATTACGTACCACAGATACGCAGTATTTT; CDR3 protein: CASSLLRTTDTQYF
D gene: TRBD2; clone size: .; J gene: TRBJ2-2; V gene: TRBV28; CDR3 DNA: TGTGCCAGCAGTTTGTTTAGCGGGAGAACGGACACCGGGGAGCTGTTTTTT; CDR3 protein: CASSLFSGRTDTGELFF
D gene: .; clone size: many; J gene: TRBJ2-5; V gene: TRBV6-1; CDR3 DNA: TGTGCCAGCAGTCGGCTCCTAGTGGGAGAGACCCAGTACTTC; CDR3 protein: CASSRLLVGETQYF
D gene: .; clone size: .; J gene: TRBJ1-1; V gene: TRBV7-9; CDR3 DNA: TGTGCCAGCAGCTTAAGGGACACCCGGGGGACTGAAGCTTTCTTT; CDR3 protein: CASSLRDTRGTEAFF
D gene: .; clone size: .; J gene: TRBJ2-1; V gene: TRBV5-1; CDR3 DNA: TGCGCCAGCAGCTTAAGGGGCAGTGAGCGGTTCTTC; CDR3 protein: CASSLRGSERFF
D gene: TRBD2; clone size: many; J gene: TRBJ2-1; V gene: TRBV20-1; CDR3 DNA: TGCAGTGCCCCCCCTAGCGGGAGGGCCGCAAATGAGCAGTTCTTC; CDR3 protein: CSAPPSGRAANEQFF
D gene: .; clone size: many; J gene: TRBJ1-1; V gene: TRBV29-1; CDR3 DNA: TGCAGCGTTCAGACAAAGATGAACACTGAAGCTTTCTTT; CDR3 protein: CSVQTKMNTEAFF
D gene: TRBD2; clone size: many; J gene: TRBJ2-1; V gene: TRBV20-1; CDR3 DNA: TGCAGTGCTAATATAGCGGGGGGGAATGAGCAGTTCTTC; CDR3 protein: CSANIAGGNEQFF
D gene: TRBD2; clone size: few; J gene: TRBJ2-7; V gene: TRBV20-1; CDR3 DNA: TGCAGTGCCGAAGGGACTAGCGGGAGGGAGACAAGAACCTACGAGCAGTACTTC; CDR3 protein: CSAEGTSGRETRTYEQYF
D gene: .; clone size: .; J gene: TRBJ2-2; V gene: TRBV5-4; CDR3 DNA: TGTGCCAGCACCCTAGCAATCGACTCCGGGGAGCTGTTTTTT; CDR3 protein: CASTLAIDSGELFF
D gene: .; clone size: many; J gene: TRBJ2-1; V gene: TRBV20-1; CDR3 DNA: TGCAGTGCTGGCCCCCCCAATGAGCAGTTCTTC; CDR3 protein: CSAGPPNEQFF
D gene: .; clone size: .; J gene: TRBJ2-2; V gene: TRBV2; CDR3 DNA: TGTGCCAGCAGTGATAGGAGACTAGGCGAGGCCGGGGAGCTGTTTTTT; CDR3 protein: CASSDRRLGEAGELFF
D gene: .; clone size: .; J gene: TRBJ2-2; V gene: TRBV6-1; CDR3 DNA: TGTGCCAGCAGTGAATATGAGAGACCGGGGTACACCGGGGAGCTGTTTTTT; CDR3 protein: CASSEYERPGYTGELFF
D gene: TRBD1; clone size: many; J gene: TRBJ1-1; V gene: TRBV7-2; CDR3 DNA: TGTGCCAGCAGCTTAGCAGGGGGCAAAATGAACACTGAAGCTTTCTTT; CDR3 protein: CASSLAGGKMNTEAFF
D gene: .; clone size: few; J gene: TRBJ1-4; V gene: TRBV6-1; CDR3 DNA: TGTGCCAGCAGTAAGGGGGGGTCGGCAACTAATGAAAAACTGTTTTTT; CDR3 protein: CASSKGGSATNEKLFF
D gene: .; clone size: .; J gene: TRBJ2-1; V gene: TRBV6-2/TRBV6-3; CDR3 DNA: TGTGCCAGCAGTTACTCGGGCAGGAGGGGGGTCCCCTACAATGAGCAGTTCTTC; CDR3 protein: CASSYSGRRGVPYNEQFF
D gene: .; clone size: few; J gene: TRBJ1-5; V gene: TRBV7-2; CDR3 DNA: TGTGCCAGCAGCTTAAGGGGGGGGGGTCAGCCCCAGCATTTT; CDR3 protein: CASSLRGGGQPQHF
D gene: TRBD2; clone size: few; J gene: TRBJ2-4; V gene: TRBV4-1; CDR3 DNA: TGCGCCAGCAGCCGCCTCGGGGGGGAGGGGAAAAACATTCAGTACTTC; CDR3 protein: CASSRLGGEGKNIQYF
D gene: .; clone size: many; J gene: TRBJ2-1; V gene: TRBV29-1; CDR3 DNA: TGCAGCGTTGGATTCTTAGCGCCGAGCTCCTACAATGAGCAGTTCTTC; CDR3 protein: CSVGFLAPSSYNEQFF
D gene: TRBD2; clone size: .; J gene: TRBJ2-1; V gene: TRBV5-1; CDR3 DNA: TGCGCCAGCGGGGGGACTAGCGGGACTTCCTACAATGAGCAGTTCTTC; CDR3 protein: CASGGTSGTSYNEQFF
D gene: TRBD1; clone size: many; J gene: TRBJ1-1; V gene: TRBV6-5; CDR3 DNA: TGTGCCAGCAGTTACGGGGGAGTCAGGGGGATGGTCACTGAAGCTTTCTTT; CDR3 protein: CASSYGGVRGMVTEAFF